The source of this T cell receptor (beta chain) is a study of blood T cell repertoires in COVID-19. For the study at large: Acute and convalescent COVID-19 specimens originated in the United States, Italy and Spain. PBMCs, B-cell-depleted T cells, or T cells were the source of the cDNA or gDNA that made up the material.

Per the authors' pipeline: Reference gene primers were amplified, and this amplification served to estimate nucleated cell counts. Libraries were prepared by immunoSEQ multiplex PCR; TCRdb keeps only in-frame clonotypes and omits some of them. V, J and clone size were drawn from that table, and D and trimming were deduced from the DNA. This table has 150,000 to 200,000 clones, about 81% appearing once. The sample consisted of peripheral blood. The source of this sequence is a woman in her 70s with acute or convalescent COVID-19.

The CDR3 DNA follows: TGCAGCGTTCGGGACAGTAGGCCCTACGAGCAGTACTTC. Its protein product is CSVRDSRPYEQYF. The chain couples TRBV29-1 to TRBJ2-7, with 7 nucleotides matching TRBD1. The CDR3 loop spans 13 amino acids. Trimming removed 5 bases from V and 2 bases from J; junction bases left unmatched: 6. CDR1 is SQVTM and CDR2 is ANQGSEA in the germline V gene.